This T cell receptor (beta chain) was obtained from a study of blood T cell repertoires in COVID-19. Clones were read by immunoSEQ multiplex PCR, and TCRdb kept only the in-frame ones, dropping some. The sample has 57,000 or so clones; 85% to 90% are singletons. Germline CDR1 is KGHSH and CDR2 is LQKENI. The CDR3 is 16 amino acids. After removal of 2 bases from V and 8 bases from J, the junction contained 6 bases not matched to a gene. The source material was peripheral blood. The clonotype originates from a woman in her 50s with active or convalescent COVID-19. The chain combines TRBV18 with TRBJ2-1; 13 bases are a match to TRBD2. In DNA, the CDR3 is TGTGCCAGCTCACCATGGACTAGCGGGAGTCGAGATGAGCAGTTCTTC. It yields the protein CASSPWTSGSRDEQFF.